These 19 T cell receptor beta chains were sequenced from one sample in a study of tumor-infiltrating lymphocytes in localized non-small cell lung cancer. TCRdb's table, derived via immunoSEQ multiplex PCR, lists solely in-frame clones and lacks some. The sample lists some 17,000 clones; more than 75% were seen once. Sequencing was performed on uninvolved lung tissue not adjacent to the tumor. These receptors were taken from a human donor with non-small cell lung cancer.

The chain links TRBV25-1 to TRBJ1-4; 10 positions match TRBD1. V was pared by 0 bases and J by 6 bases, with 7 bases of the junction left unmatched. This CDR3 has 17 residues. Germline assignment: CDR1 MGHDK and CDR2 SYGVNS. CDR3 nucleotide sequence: TGTGCCAGCAGTGAATATGGACAGGGGGGACTGGATGAAAAACTGTTTTTT. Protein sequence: CASSEYGQGGLDEKLFF.

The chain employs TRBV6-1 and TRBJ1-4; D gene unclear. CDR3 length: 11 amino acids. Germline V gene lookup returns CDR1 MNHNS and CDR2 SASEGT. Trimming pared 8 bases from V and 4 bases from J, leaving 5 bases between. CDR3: CASLDNEKLFF. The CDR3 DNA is TGTGCCAGCTTGGATAATGAAAAACTGTTTTTT.

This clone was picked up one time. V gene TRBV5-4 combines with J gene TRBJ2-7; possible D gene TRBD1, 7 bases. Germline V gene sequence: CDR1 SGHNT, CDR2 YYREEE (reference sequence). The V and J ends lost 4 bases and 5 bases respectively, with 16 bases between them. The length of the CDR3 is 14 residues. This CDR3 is CASSLTGTSHEQYF. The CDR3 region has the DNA TGTGCCAGCAGCCTGACAGGGACTTCCCACGAGCAGTACTTC.

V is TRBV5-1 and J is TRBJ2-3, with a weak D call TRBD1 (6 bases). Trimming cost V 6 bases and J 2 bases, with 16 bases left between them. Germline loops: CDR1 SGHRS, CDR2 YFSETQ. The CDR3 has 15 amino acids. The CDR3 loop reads CASTRQGTDTDTQYF. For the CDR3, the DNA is TGCGCCAGCACCCGGCAGGGGACGGACACAGATACGCAGTATTTT.

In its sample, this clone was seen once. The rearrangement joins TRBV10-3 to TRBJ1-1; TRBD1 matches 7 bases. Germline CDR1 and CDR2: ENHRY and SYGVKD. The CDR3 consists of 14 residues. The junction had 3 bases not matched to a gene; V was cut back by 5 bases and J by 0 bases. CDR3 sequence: CAISPTGMNTEAFF. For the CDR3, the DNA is TGTGCCATCAGTCCGACAGGGATGAACACTGAAGCTTTCTTT.

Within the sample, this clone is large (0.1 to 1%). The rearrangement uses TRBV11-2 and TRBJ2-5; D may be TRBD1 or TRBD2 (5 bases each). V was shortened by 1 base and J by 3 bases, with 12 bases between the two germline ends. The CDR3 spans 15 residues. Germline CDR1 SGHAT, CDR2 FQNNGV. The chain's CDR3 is CASSLVGVGEETQYF. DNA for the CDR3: TGTGCCAGCAGCTTAGTAGGGGTGGGAGAAGAGACCCAGTACTTC.

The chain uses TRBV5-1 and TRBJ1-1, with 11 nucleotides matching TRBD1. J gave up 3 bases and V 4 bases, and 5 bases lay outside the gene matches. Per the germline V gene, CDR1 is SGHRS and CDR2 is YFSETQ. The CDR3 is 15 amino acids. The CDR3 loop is CASSARTGGYTEAFF. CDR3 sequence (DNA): TGCGCCAGCAGCGCAAGGACAGGGGGCTACACTGAAGCTTTCTTT.

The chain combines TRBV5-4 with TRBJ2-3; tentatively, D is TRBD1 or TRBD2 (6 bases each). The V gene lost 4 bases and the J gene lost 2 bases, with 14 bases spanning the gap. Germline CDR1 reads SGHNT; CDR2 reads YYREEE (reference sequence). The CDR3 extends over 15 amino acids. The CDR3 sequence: CASSRTGTDTDTQYF. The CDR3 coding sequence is TGTGCCAGCAGCCGTACAGGGACTGACACAGATACGCAGTATTTT.

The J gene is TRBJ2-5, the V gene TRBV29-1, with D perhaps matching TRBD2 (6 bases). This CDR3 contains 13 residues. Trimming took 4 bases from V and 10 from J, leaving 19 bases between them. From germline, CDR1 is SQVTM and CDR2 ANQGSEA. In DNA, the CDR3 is TGCAGCGTTGCCCAGCGGGCCGAGTATGGCCAGTACTTC. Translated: CSVAQRAEYGQYF.

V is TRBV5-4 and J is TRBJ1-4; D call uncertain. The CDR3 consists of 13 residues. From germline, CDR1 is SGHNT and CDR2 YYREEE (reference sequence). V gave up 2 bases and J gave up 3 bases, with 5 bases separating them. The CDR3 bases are TGTGCCAGCAGCTTTAAAGCTAATGAAAAACTGTTTTTT. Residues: CASSFKANEKLFF.

The CDR3 loop is CASSLYANEKLFF. CDR3 in DNA: TGTGCCAGCAGCTTGTACGCTAATGAAAAACTGTTTTTT. J is TRBJ1-4 and V is TRBV7-6, with D unresolved. Germline V gives CDR1 SGHVS, CDR2 FNYEAQ. V lost 3 bases, J lost 3 bases, and 5 bases lay in between. The CDR3 spans 13 residues.

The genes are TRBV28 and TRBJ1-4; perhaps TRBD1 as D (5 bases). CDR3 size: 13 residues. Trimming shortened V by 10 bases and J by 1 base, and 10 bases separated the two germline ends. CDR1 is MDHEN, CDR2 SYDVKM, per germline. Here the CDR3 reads CATSRGTNEKLFF. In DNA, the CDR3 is TGTGCCACTTCGAGGGGAACTAATGAAAAACTGTTTTTT.

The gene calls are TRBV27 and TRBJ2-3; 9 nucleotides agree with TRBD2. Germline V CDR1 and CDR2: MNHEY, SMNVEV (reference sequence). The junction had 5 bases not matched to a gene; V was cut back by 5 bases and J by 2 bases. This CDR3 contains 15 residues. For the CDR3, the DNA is TGTGCCAGCAGTATTAGCGGGAGCCCCACAGATACGCAGTATTTT. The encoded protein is CASSISGSPTDTQYF.

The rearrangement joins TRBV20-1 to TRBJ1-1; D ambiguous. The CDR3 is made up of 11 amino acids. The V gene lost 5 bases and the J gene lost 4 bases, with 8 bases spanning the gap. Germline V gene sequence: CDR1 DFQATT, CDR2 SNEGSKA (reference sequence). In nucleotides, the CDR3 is TGCAGTGCTGGACGGCCCACTGAAGCTTTCTTT. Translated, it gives CSAGRPTEAFF.

The CDR3 region is CASSTTGHGYTF. CDR3 in DNA: TGTGCCAGCAGTACAACGGGTCATGGCTACACCTTC. The rearrangement joins TRBV28 to TRBJ1-2; D is undetermined. Deletions cut 5 bases from V and 6 bases from J, with 10 bases between. The V gene's germline CDR1 is MDHEN and CDR2 SYDVKM. The CDR3 runs to 12 residues.

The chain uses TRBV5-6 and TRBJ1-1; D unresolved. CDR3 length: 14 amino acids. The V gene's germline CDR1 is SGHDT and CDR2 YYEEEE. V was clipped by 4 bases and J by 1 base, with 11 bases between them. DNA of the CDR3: TGTGCCAGCAGCCCCCCGATGAGGAACACTGAAGCTTTCTTT. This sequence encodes CASSPPMRNTEAFF.

The CDR3, as DNA: TGCGCCAGCAGCCCCAGACAACAGACTTACAATGAGCAGTTCTTC. Its translation is CASSPRQQTYNEQFF. J is TRBJ2-1 and V is TRBV5-1; D unresolved. Germline V gene data show CDR1 as SGHRS and CDR2 as YFSETQ. V dropped 4 bases and J dropped 4 bases, with 15 bases sitting between them. The CDR3 has 15 amino acids. Complete variable domain (other parts from reference TRBV5-1 and TRBJ2-1): KAGVTQTPRYLIKTRGQQVTLSCSPISGHRSVSWYQQTPGQGLQFLFEYFSETQRNKGNFPGRFSGRQFSNSRSEMNVSTLELGDSALYLCASSPRQQTYNEQFFGPGTRLTVL.

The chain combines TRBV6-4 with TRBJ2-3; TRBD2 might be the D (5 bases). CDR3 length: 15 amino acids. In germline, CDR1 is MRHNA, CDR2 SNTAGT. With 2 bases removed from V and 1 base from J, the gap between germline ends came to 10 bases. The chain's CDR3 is CASSDGAGGTDTQYF. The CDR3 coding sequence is TGTGCCAGCAGTGACGGCGCGGGTGGCACAGATACGCAGTATTTT.

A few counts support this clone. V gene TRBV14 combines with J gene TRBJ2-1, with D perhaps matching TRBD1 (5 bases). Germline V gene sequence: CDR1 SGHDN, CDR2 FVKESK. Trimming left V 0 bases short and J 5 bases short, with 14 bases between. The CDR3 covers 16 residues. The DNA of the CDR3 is TGTGCCAGCAGCCAAGACTATCAGGGTTACGACAATGAGCAGTTCTTC. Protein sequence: CASSQDYQGYDNEQFF.